Sequencing of this TCR beta chain was carried out in a study of post-analysis software for immune sequencing data. Study observations and caveats: A handful of TRBV segments, including TRBV5-6, TRBV5-1 and TRBV20-1, were more frequent in patients than controls.

The table lists this clonotype with a few counts. Its antigen is still unknown. Germline V gene lookup returns CDR1 LGHDT and CDR2 YNNKEL (reference sequence). The CDR3 extends over 14 amino acids. Each TCR beta cDNA library carried unique molecular identifiers. TCRdb re-derived calls from the PCR reads in MiXCR, one entry per CDR3 protein. The repertoire holds fewer than 850,000 distinct CDR3 sequences, with about 32% as singletons. The rearrangement joins TRBV3-1 to TRBJ2-4, with D unclear. Judging by the DNA end, TRBJ2-7 fits better; the J call may be wrong. The clonotype was recovered from a girl aged 10 to 17 with multiple sclerosis. Sequencing was done on a sample of blood. The CDR3 loop reads CASSLSPTAYEQYF. The DNA of the CDR3 is TGTGCCAGCAGCCTTTCCCCCACAGCATACGAGCAGTACTTC.